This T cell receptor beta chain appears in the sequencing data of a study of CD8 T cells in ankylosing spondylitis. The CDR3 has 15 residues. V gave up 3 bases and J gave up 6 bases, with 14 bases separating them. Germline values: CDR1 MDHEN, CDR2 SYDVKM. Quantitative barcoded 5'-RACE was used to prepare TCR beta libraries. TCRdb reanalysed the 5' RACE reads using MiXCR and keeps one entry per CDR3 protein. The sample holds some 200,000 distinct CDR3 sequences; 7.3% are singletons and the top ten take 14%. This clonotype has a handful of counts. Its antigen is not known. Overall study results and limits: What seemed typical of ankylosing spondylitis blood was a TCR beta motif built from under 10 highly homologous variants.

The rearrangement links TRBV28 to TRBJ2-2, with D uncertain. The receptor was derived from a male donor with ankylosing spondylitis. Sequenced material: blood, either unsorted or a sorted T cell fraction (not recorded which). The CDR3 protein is CASSFLLDTAGELFF. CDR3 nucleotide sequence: TGTGCCAGCAGTTTCCTTCTTGACACCGCCGGGGAGCTGTTTTTT.